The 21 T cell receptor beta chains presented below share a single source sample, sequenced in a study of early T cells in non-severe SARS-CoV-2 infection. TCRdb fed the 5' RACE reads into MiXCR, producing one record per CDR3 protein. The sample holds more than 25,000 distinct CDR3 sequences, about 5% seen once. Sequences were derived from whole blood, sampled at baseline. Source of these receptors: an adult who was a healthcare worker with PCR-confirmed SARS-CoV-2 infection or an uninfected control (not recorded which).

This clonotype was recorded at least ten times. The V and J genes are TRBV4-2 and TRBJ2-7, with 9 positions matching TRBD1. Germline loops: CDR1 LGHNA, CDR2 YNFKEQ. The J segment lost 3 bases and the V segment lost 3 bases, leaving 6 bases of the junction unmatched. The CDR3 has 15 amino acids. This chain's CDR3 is CASSHRTGAFYEQYF. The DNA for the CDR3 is TGTGCCAGCAGCCATCGGACAGGGGCCTTCTACGAGCAGTACTTC.

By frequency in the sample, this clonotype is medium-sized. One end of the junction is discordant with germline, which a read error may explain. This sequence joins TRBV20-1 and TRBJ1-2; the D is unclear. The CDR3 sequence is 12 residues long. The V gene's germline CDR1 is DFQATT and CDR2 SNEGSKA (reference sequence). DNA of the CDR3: TGCAGTGCTAGGATGGTTAACGATGGCTACACCTTC. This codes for CSARMVNDGYTF.

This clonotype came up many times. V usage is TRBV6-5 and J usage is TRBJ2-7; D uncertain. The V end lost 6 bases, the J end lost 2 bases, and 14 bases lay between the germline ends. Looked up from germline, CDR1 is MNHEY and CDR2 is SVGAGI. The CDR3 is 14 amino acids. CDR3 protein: CASRATSPPYEQYF. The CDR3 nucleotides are TGTGCCAGCAGAGCTACCTCACCTCCCTACGAGCAGTACTTC.

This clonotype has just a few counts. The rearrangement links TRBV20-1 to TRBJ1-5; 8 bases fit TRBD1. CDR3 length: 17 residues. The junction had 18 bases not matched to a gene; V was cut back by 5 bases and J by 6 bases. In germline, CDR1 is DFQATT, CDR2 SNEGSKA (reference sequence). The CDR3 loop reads CSALQGGRGGLGQPQHF. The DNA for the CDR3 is TGCAGTGCTCTACAGGGGGGCAGAGGAGGGTTAGGTCAGCCCCAGCATTTT.

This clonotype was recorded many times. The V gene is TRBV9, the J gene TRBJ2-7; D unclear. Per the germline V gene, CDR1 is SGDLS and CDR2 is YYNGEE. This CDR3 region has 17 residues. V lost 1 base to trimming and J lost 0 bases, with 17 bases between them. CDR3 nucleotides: TGTGCCAGCAGCGTATCACCGGACGGGCTGAGCTCCTACGAGCAGTACTTC. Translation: CASSVSPDGLSSYEQYF.

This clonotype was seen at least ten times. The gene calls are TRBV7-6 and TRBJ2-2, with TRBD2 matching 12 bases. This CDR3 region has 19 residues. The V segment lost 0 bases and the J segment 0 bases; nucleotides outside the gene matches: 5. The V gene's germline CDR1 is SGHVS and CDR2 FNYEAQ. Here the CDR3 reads CASSLAASGGASNTGELFF. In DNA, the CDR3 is TGTGCCAGCAGCTTAGCTGCTAGCGGGGGGGCTTCGAACACCGGGGAGCTGTTTTTT. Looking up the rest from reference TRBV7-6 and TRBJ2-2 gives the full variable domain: GAGVSQSPRYKVTKRGQDVALRCDPISGHVSLYWYRQALGQGPEFLTYFNYEAQQDKSGLPNDRFSAERPEGSISTLTIQRTEQRDSAMYRCASSLAASGGASNTGELFFGEGSRLTVL.

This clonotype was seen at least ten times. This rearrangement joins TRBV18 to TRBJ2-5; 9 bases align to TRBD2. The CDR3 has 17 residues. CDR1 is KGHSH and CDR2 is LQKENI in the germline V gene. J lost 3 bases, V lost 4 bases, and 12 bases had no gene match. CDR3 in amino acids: CASSQLNSGSSKETQYF. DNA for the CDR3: TGTGCCAGCTCACAGCTTAATAGCGGGAGTTCCAAAGAGACCCAGTACTTC.

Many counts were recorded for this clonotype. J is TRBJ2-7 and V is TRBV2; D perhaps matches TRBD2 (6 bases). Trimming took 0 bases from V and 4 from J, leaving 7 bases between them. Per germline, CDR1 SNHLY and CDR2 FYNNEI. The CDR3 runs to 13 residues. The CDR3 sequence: CASSEAGRYEQYF. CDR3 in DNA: TGTGCCAGCAGTGAAGCAGGGAGGTACGAGCAGTACTTC.

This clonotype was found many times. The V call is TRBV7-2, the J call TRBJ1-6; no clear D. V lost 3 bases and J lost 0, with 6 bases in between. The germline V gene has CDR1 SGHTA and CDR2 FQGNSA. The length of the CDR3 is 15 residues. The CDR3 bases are TGTGCCAGCAGCTTGGCGAGCTCCTATAATTCACCCCTCCACTTT. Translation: CASSLASSYNSPLHF.

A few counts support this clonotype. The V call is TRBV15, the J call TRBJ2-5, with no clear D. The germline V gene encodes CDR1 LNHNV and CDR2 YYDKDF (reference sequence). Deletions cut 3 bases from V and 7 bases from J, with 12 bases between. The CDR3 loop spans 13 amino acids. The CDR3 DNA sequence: TGTGCCACCAGCAGGGCCTCGACCCCGACCCAGTACTTC. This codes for CATSRASTPTQYF.

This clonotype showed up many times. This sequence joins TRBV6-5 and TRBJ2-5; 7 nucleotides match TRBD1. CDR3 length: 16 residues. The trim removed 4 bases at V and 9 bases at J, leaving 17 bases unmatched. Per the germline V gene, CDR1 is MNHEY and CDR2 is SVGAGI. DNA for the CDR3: TGTGCCAGCAGTTTATCACAGGGGACCCTAGCTAGGGCCCAGTACTTC. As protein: CASSLSQGTLARAQYF.

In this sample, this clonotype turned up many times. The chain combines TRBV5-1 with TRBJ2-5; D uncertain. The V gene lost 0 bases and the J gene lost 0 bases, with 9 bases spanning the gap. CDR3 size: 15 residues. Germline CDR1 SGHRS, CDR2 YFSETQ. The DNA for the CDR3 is TGCGCCAGCAGCTTGGGAGGCCGGAACCAAGAGACCCAGTACTTC. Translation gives CASSLGGRNQETQYF.

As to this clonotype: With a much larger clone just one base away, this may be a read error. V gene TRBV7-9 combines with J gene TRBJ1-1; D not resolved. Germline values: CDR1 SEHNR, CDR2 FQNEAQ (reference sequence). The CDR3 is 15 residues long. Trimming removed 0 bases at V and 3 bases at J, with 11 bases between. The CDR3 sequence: CASSLALERHTEAFF. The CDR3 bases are TGTGCCAGCAGCTTAGCTTTGGAAAGGCACACTGAAGCTTTCTTT.

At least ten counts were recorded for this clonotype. For the CDR3, the DNA is TGTGCCAGCAGTTACCAAAGAGGCGAGCAGTTCTTC. This gives the protein CASSYQRGEQFF. The chain has TRBV6-2 or TRBV6-3 and TRBJ2-1; D call uncertain. The CDR3 loop spans 12 amino acids. Trimming shortened V by 2 bases and J by 10 bases, and 9 bases separated the two germline ends. Looked up from germline, CDR1 is MNHEY and CDR2 is SVGEGT.

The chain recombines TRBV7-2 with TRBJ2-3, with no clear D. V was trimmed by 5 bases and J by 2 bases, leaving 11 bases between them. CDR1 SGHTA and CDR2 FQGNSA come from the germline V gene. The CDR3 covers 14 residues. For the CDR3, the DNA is TGTGCCAGCAGCCCCGGGTTGACCACAGATACGCAGTATTTT. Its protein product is CASSPGLTTDTQYF.

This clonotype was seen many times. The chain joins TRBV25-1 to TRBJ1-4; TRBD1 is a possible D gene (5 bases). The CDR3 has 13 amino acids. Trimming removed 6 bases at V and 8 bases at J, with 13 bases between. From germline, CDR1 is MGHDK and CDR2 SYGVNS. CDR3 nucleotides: TGTGCCAGCAGAGGGGTCTTTGGGGAAAAACTGTTTTTT. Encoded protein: CASRGVFGEKLFF.

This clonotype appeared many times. In nucleotides, the CDR3 is TGTGCCAGCAGCTTATGGGGGGACAGGTCGAGCTCCTACGAGCAGTACTTC. Residues: CASSLWGDRSSSYEQYF. This chain uses TRBV7-9 with TRBJ2-7, with 8 bases that match TRBD1. CDR3 size: 17 residues. V trimming: 2 bases; J trimming: 0 bases; junction bases outside the gene matches: 9. CDR1 is SEHNR, CDR2 FQNEAQ, per germline (reference sequence).

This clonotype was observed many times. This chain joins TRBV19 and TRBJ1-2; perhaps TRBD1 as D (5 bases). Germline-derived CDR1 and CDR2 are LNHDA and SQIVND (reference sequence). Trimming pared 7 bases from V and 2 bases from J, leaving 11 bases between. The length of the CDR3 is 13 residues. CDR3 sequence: CASIREGNYGYTF. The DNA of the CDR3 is TGTGCCAGTATACGGGAGGGGAACTATGGCTACACCTTC.

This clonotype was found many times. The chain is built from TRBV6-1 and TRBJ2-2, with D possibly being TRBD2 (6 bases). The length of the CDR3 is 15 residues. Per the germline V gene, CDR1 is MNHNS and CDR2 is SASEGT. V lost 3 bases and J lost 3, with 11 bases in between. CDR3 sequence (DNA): TGTGCCAGCAGTGAGATTAGCGGATACACCGGGGAGCTGTTTTTT. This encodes CASSEISGYTGELFF.

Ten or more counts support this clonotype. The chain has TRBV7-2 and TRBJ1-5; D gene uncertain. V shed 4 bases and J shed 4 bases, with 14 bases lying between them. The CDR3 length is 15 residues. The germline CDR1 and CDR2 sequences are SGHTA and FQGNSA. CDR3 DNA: TGTGCCAGCAGCTACGCAGGCTCAGAGAATCAGCCCCAGCATTTT. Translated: CASSYAGSENQPQHF.

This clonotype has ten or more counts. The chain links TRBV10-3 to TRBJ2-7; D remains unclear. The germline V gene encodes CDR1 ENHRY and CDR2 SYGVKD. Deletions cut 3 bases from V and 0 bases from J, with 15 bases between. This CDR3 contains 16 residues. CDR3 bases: TGTGCCATCAGTGAACCCTTGGGCAGACCCTCCTACGAGCAGTACTTC. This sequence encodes CAISEPLGRPSYEQYF.